Following are 19 T cell receptor beta chains from one sample sequenced in a study of blood T cell repertoires in COVID-19. Profiling relied on immunoSEQ multiplex PCR, and the TCRdb table lists in-frame clones only, not all of them. Seen here are under 75,000 clones, approximately 84% observed once, and the top ten hold roughly 15%. The sample comprised peripheral blood. The receptors here all came from a man between 60 and 75 years old with COVID-19, enrolled during active disease.

The chain links TRBV6-6 to TRBJ2-1; TRBD2 matches 8 bases. Germline CDR1 and CDR2: MNHNY and SVGAGI (reference sequence). Losses at the gene ends were 6 bases for V and 4 bases for J; bases not matched to a gene: 5. This CDR3 has 14 amino acids. The CDR3 region is CASRRREGYNEQFF. The CDR3 DNA reads TGTGCCAGCAGACGACGGGAGGGATACAATGAGCAGTTCTTC.

This sequence joins TRBV7-6 and TRBJ1-1; 7 bases match TRBD1. This CDR3 contains 16 residues. Germline CDR1 reads SGHVS; CDR2 reads FNYEAQ. V lost 6 bases to trimming and J lost 1 base; unmatched junction nucleotides: 11. The CDR3 region is CASSPNPGQQNTEAFF. CDR3 DNA: TGTGCCAGCAGTCCTAACCCGGGACAGCAGAACACTGAAGCTTTCTTT.

The gene calls are TRBV5-6 and TRBJ1-6; 9 nucleotides match TRBD1. The CDR3 has 19 residues. From germline, CDR1 is SGHDT and CDR2 YYEEEE. V lost 2 bases, J lost 5 bases, and 14 bases stayed unmatched. The CDR3 bases are TGTGCCAGCAGCTTAAGCAGTTTGGGGACAGGGTTCGATAATTCACCCCTCCACTTT. Translating gives CASSLSSLGTGFDNSPLHF.

The rearrangement links TRBV6-5 to TRBJ2-7; 11 bases fit TRBD2. J gave up 5 bases and V 6 bases, and 6 bases lay outside the gene matches. The germline V gene has CDR1 MNHEY and CDR2 SVGAGI. The CDR3 loop spans 14 amino acids. As DNA, the CDR3 is TGTGCCAGCAGGAGACTAGCGGGGCCCGACGAGCAGTACTTC. This codes for CASRRLAGPDEQYF.

The chain combines TRBV20-1 with TRBJ1-2, with unresolved D. The CDR3 contains 10 residues. Germline V gene data show CDR1 as DFQATT and CDR2 as SNEGSKA (reference sequence). V gave up 5 bases and J gave up 8 bases, with 9 bases separating them. The DNA of the CDR3 is TGCAGTGCTCGGGGAGTGGGCTACACCTTC. It is translated as CSARGVGYTF.

The chain combines TRBV5-4 with TRBJ1-1, with D maybe TRBD1 (5 bases). Per the germline V gene, CDR1 is SGHNT and CDR2 is YYREEE (reference sequence). This CDR3 spans 12 amino acids. Trimming shortened V by 4 bases and J by 5 bases, and 9 bases separated the two germline ends. CDR3 in amino acids: CASSRGGTEAFF. In DNA, the CDR3 is TGTGCCAGCAGCCGCGGGGGGACTGAAGCTTTCTTT.

The chain has TRBV5-4 and TRBJ2-7; 11 positions match TRBD2. Germline V CDR1 and CDR2: SGHNT, YYREEE (reference sequence). This CDR3 is 17 amino acids long. V lost 4 bases and J lost 1; bases outside the gene matches: 10. The CDR3 DNA reads as TGTGCCAGCAGCCCGAAGACCGGGACTAGCGGATCCTACGAGCAGTACTTC. This encodes CASSPKTGTSGSYEQYF.

This chain connects TRBV28 to TRBJ2-1; 8 bases map to TRBD2. This CDR3 spans 16 amino acids. The junction had 15 bases not matched to a gene; V was cut back by 7 bases and J by 7 bases. The germline V gene has CDR1 MDHEN and CDR2 SYDVKM. The CDR3 reads CASTSPKAGALNEQFF. CDR3 in DNA: TGTGCCAGCACCTCACCAAAAGCGGGAGCTCTTAATGAGCAGTTCTTC.

This clone was picked up a small number of times. The chain uses TRBV6-5 and TRBJ1-2, with D unclear. The germline CDR1 and CDR2 sequences are MNHEY and SVGAGI. The CDR3 covers 14 residues. V lost 2 bases and J 3 bases, leaving 10 bases between the germline ends. CDR3 protein: CASSYGTEYYGYTF. DNA for the CDR3: TGTGCCAGCAGTTACGGTACGGAGTACTATGGCTACACCTTC.

This clone occurred a few times. The genes are TRBV5-1 and TRBJ2-5, with 11 bases that match TRBD1. CDR1 is SGHRS, CDR2 YFSETQ, per germline. This CDR3 is built from 17 residues. V was clipped by 3 bases and J by 2 bases; unmatched bases: 9. The CDR3: CASSWTGGFFTQETQYF. The CDR3 region has the DNA TGCGCCAGCAGCTGGACAGGGGGCTTTTTTACTCAAGAGACCCAGTACTTC.

The DNA for the CDR3 is TGTGCCAGCAGCTTATTTTCGGGGGGCACAGATACGCAGTATTTT. This translates into CASSLFSGGTDTQYF. The chain carries TRBV7-3 and TRBJ2-3; maybe TRBD2 (6 bases). Trimming left V 2 bases short and J 1 base short, with 10 bases between. Per the germline V gene, CDR1 is SGHTA and CDR2 is FQGTGA. The CDR3 is 15 residues long. The variable domain in full, with the rest retrieved from reference TRBV7-3 and TRBJ2-3, is GAGVSQTPSNKVTEKGKYVELRCDPISGHTALYWYRQSLGQGPEFLIYFQGTGAADDSGLPNDRFFAVRPEGSVSTLKIQRTERGDSAVYLCASSLFSGGTDTQYFGPGTRLTVL.

The V and J genes are TRBV30 and TRBJ1-2; TRBD1 agrees at 8 bases. CDR1 is GTSNPN, CDR2 SVGIG, per germline (reference sequence). Trimming at V came to 5 bases and at J to 5 bases, leaving 10 bases not matched to a gene. This CDR3 comprises 14 residues. The CDR3 region is CAWWTGTERYGYTF. CDR3 nucleotides: TGTGCCTGGTGGACAGGGACCGAGAGGTATGGCTACACCTTC.

J is TRBJ2-5 and V is TRBV6-6; 7 bases agree with TRBD2. This CDR3 has 16 amino acids. V shed 4 bases, J shed 2 bases, and the junction held 10 bases outside the gene matches. Germline loops: CDR1 MNHNY, CDR2 SVGAGI (reference sequence). CDR3 region: CASSSQWGGSQETQYF. The CDR3 DNA is TGTGCCAGCAGTTCCCAATGGGGGGGATCTCAAGAGACCCAGTACTTC.

This clone was counted a single time. V is TRBV5-1 and J is TRBJ1-1; 7 nucleotides agree with TRBD1. V dropped 8 bases and J dropped 2; count of bases not matched to a gene: 6. This CDR3 region has 13 residues. Looked up from germline, CDR1 is SGHRS and CDR2 is YFSETQ. CDR3 region: CASSGTDNTEAFF. The CDR3 DNA sequence: TGCGCCAGTTCCGGGACAGATAACACTGAAGCTTTCTTT.

The CDR3 coding sequence is TGTGCCACCAGAACAATCACCTCAGACAGGGGAGGATTTATGAACACTGAAGCTTTCTTT. It specifies CATRTITSDRGGFMNTEAFF. This chain links TRBV15 with TRBJ1-1, with TRBD1 identical over 8 bases. Germline lookup yields CDR1 LNHNV and CDR2 YYDKDF (reference sequence). V gave up 6 bases and J gave up 0 bases; unmatched junction bases: 21. The CDR3 extends over 20 amino acids.

The chain carries TRBV30 and TRBJ1-2; 7 bases fit TRBD1. The CDR3 consists of 17 residues. Trimming took 2 bases from V and 5 from J; bases not matched to a gene: 17. Germline V gives CDR1 GTSNPN, CDR2 SVGIG (reference sequence). This CDR3 reads CAWSRSGQEALLYGYTF. The CDR3 DNA sequence: TGTGCCTGGAGTCGCTCTGGACAGGAGGCTTTATTATATGGCTACACCTTC.

The CDR3 is CSVGTSGGTDTQYF. CDR3 coding DNA: TGCAGCGTTGGGACTAGCGGTGGCACAGATACGCAGTATTTT. The chain joins TRBV29-1 to TRBJ2-3, with 10 positions matching TRBD2. V dropped 4 bases and J dropped 1; count of bases not matched to a gene: 2. The germline V gene encodes CDR1 SQVTM and CDR2 ANQGSEA. This CDR3 has 14 residues.

V and J are TRBV7-3 and TRBJ2-2; 10 bases are shared with TRBD1. The CDR3 contains 15 residues. The V and J ends lost 5 bases and 7 bases, in that order; junction bases with no gene match: 7. The V gene's germline CDR1 is SGHTA and CDR2 FQGTGA. The CDR3 here is CASSPTGGGVGELFF. Here the CDR3 DNA reads TGTGCCAGCAGCCCGACAGGGGGCGGGGTCGGGGAGCTGTTTTTT.

The chain combines TRBV6-5 with TRBJ2-7; perhaps TRBD2 as D (5 bases). The V gene lost 0 bases and the J gene lost 0 bases, with 12 bases spanning the gap. The CDR3 spans 16 residues. Germline V gene lookup returns CDR1 MNHEY and CDR2 SVGAGI. The CDR3 region is CASSYSGWESSYEQYF. The CDR3 DNA reads TGTGCCAGCAGTTACTCGGGGTGGGAGTCCTCCTACGAGCAGTACTTC.